This T cell receptor beta chain came from a study of regulatory T cells in long-lasting Graves disease. Study as a whole: Graves' patients, diagnosed recently, had received antithyroid drugs under 3 months. Study outcomes and limitations: New patients shared roughly 960 public clonotypes, and persistent patients shared more, with approximately 2,600.

Time point denoted: newly diagnosed GD, antithyroid drugs for less than 3 months. With RNA extracted from PBMCs as input, the TCR library was made. Collection of peripheral blood (about 8.1 milliliters) was done using EDTA tubes. V was pared by 4 bases and J by 4 bases, with 8 bases of the junction left unmatched. The CDR3 length is 16 residues. CDR1 is SGHVS, CDR2 FQNEAQ, per germline. Arm-PCR of CDR3 regions and iRepertoire HTBI primers were used to build TCR beta libraries. TCRdb passed the multiplex PCR reads through MiXCR, listing each CDR3 protein once. The repertoire includes approximately 210,000 distinct CDR3 sequences, about 16% of them detected once, and roughly a fifth sits in the top ten. This clonotype was seen many times. The antigen is not known.

The sequence was collected from a female donor with Graves disease. This material consisted of peripheral blood mononuclear cells (PBMCs), taken at new diagnosis, from a patient treated with antithyroid drugs. V is TRBV7-8 and J is TRBJ2-3; 10 bases line up with TRBD2. CDR3 residues: CASSSSLAGVADTQYF. The CDR3 nucleotides are TGTGCCAGCAGCTCATCTCTAGCGGGAGTAGCAGATACGCAGTATTTT.